Below, one T cell receptor beta chain is given with its context. What it recognizes is unknown. Germline values: CDR1 MNHEY, CDR2 SVGEGT. This CDR3 spans 15 amino acids. V gave up 4 bases and J gave up 3 bases, with 10 bases separating them. The data were obtained in a study of blood T cells in healthy people across ages. It was with a sample-barcoded 5' primer and a J-beta primer mix that a second PCR of roughly 7 to 12 cycles was run. Each cDNA molecule received a tag from a template-switch adaptor that had 12 random nucleotides. Every individual sample yielded 2.5 million or more paired-end reads (each containing CDR3). TCRdb analysed the 5' RACE reads with MiXCR anew, one entry per CDR3 protein. The sample lists about 680,000 distinct CDR3 sequences; around half were seen once. Study conclusions and caveats: Versus aged donors, long-lived donors had higher diversity and more naive CD4+ cells. With naive T cell percentage, TCR beta diversity showed a strong correlation.

This chain links TRBV6-2 or TRBV6-3 with TRBJ2-6, with D tentatively TRBD2 (5 bases). Sequencing input: blood. The source is a woman aged 60-70 years in good health. Here the CDR3 reads CASSLGGIGANVLTF. CDR3 bases: TGTGCCAGCAGTTTAGGAGGAATTGGGGCCAACGTCCTGACTTTC.